The table lists the clone carrying this T cell receptor (beta chain) with many counts. The use of a sample-barcoded 5' primer and a J-beta primer mix characterized a second PCR of about 6 to 12 cycles. TCRdb reprocessed the 5' RACE reads via MiXCR and lists one record per CDR3 protein. The repertoire holds some 1.5 million distinct CDR3 sequences, with about 30% as singletons. The record originates from a study of blood T cells in healthy people across ages. The specimen sequenced was blood. The TCR originated in a woman in her 30s in good health.

This CDR3 reads CSVEGGTGKNIQYF. In DNA, the CDR3 is TGCAGCGTTGAAGGGGGGACGGGCAAAAACATTCAGTACTTC. The V and J genes are TRBV29-1 and TRBJ2-4, with D tentatively TRBD1 or TRBD2 (5 bases each). The length of the CDR3 is 14 residues. V lost 1 base and J lost 3, with 10 bases in between. Germline loops: CDR1 SQVTM, CDR2 ANQGSEA.